These 31 T cell receptor beta chains were all obtained from the same sample, sequenced in a study of cytomegalovirus exposure and HLA in healthy donors (TCRdb year 2017). The library was produced with the immunoSEQ multiplex PCR assay. TCRdb's version of the immuneACCESS table is confined to in-frame rearrangements and falls short of the full clone set. An unresolved V gene accounts for under half of the shortfall where checked; the remainder is of unknown origin. The sample table records about 120,000 clones; 95% to 97% of these occur just once. The ten largest make up 1.5% to 2% of the sample. Sequencing was done on a sample of PBMCs. The receptors originated from a man aged 18 to 30 in good health and CMV-seronegative.

The rearrangement joins TRBV2 to TRBJ2-1, with D maybe TRBD2 (7 bases). The V end lost 9 bases, the J end lost 1 base, and 10 bases lay between the germline ends. The CDR3 runs 13 residues. Germline CDR1 is SNHLY and CDR2 is FYNNEI. The CDR3 DNA is TGTGCCAGAGCGGGACAATCCTACAATGAGCAGTTCTTC. Its translation is CARAGQSYNEQFF. Supplemented by reference TRBV2 and TRBJ2-1, the full variable domain reads EPEVTQTPSHQVTQMGQEVILRCVPISNHLYFYWYRQILGQKVEFLVSFYNNEISEKSEIFDDQFSVERPDGSNFTLKIRSTKLEDSAMYFCARAGQSYNEQFFGPGTRLTVL.

This chain links TRBV9 with TRBJ1-4; possibly TRBD1 for D (6 bases). The CDR3 is made up of 15 amino acids. The V gene's germline CDR1 is SGDLS and CDR2 YYNGEE. V shed 0 bases and J shed 4 bases, with 10 bases lying between them. The CDR3 DNA follows: TGTGCCAGCAGCGTAGCTACAGGGTTTAATGAAAAACTGTTTTTT. This gives the protein CASSVATGFNEKLFF.

The chain joins TRBV28 to TRBJ2-7, with D perhaps TRBD1 (6 bases). CDR3 length: 12 residues. With 6 bases removed from V and 9 bases from J, the gap between germline ends came to 15 bases. The V gene's germline CDR1 is MDHEN and CDR2 SYDVKM. This chain's CDR3 is CASRPSGAGQYF. The DNA for the CDR3 is TGTGCCAGCAGACCTTCAGGGGCTGGGCAGTACTTC.

This chain joins TRBV11-3 and TRBJ2-2, with a tentative D call TRBD2 (6 bases). Germline CDR1 and CDR2: SGHNT and YENEEA. This CDR3 has 16 residues. Trimming left V 5 bases short and J 3 bases short, with 16 bases between. CDR3 sequence: CASSPGTWQDTGELFF. The DNA of the CDR3 is TGTGCCAGCAGCCCAGGGACTTGGCAAGACACCGGGGAGCTGTTTTTT. Together with reference TRBV11-3 and TRBJ2-2, the CDR3 gives the full variable domain: EAGVVQSPRYKIIEKKQPVAFWCNPISGHNTLYWYLQNLGQGPELLIRYENEEAVDDSQLPKDRFSAERLKGVDSTLKIQPAELGDSAVYLCASSPGTWQDTGELFFGEGSRLTVL.

The chain combines TRBV7-9 with TRBJ2-2, with 9 positions matching TRBD1. The CDR3 contains 15 residues. Looked up from germline, CDR1 is SEHNR and CDR2 is FQNEAQ (reference sequence). V shed 6 bases, J shed 7 bases, and the junction held 9 bases outside the gene matches. The chain's CDR3 is CASSPHRGQGGELFF. In nucleotides, the CDR3 is TGTGCCAGCAGTCCTCACAGGGGGCAAGGCGGGGAGCTGTTTTTT.

V and J are TRBV7-9 and TRBJ2-5, with 9 bases matching TRBD1. The V segment lost 5 bases and the J segment 1 base; nucleotides outside the gene matches: 5. The V gene's germline CDR1 is SEHNR and CDR2 FQNEAQ (reference sequence). CDR3 length: 15 residues. The CDR3 protein is CASSRGQGLQETQYF. The CDR3 DNA is TGTGCCAGCAGCCGGGGACAGGGACTCCAAGAGACCCAGTACTTC.

This clone was recorded only once. The chain couples TRBV4-2 to TRBJ2-7; TRBD1 matches at 9 bases. Germline CDR1 and CDR2: LGHNA and YNFKEQ. V gave up 4 bases and J gave up 2 bases; unmatched junction bases: 6. CDR3 length: 15 residues. This CDR3 is CASSREGQGTYEQYF. CDR3 sequence (DNA): TGTGCCAGCAGCCGAGAGGGACAGGGTACCTACGAGCAGTACTTC.

This chain joins TRBV6-1 and TRBJ2-5; 10 positions match TRBD1. The CDR3 is 13 amino acids. Germline V lookup: CDR1 MNHNS, CDR2 SASEGT. Trimming took 6 bases from V and 4 from J; bases not matched to a gene: 2. The CDR3 DNA sequence: TGTGCCAGCAGAAGGACAGGGGGAGAGACCCAGTACTTC. This encodes CASRRTGGETQYF.

The CDR3 protein is CAISEPTSGRGVDTQYF. In nucleotides, the CDR3 is TGTGCCATCAGTGAGCCGACTAGCGGGAGAGGGGTAGATACGCAGTATTTT. This chain joins TRBV10-3 and TRBJ2-3, with 12 nucleotides matching TRBD2. The CDR3 has 17 amino acids. J lost 5 bases, V lost 2 bases, and 8 bases had no gene match. The V gene's germline CDR1 is ENHRY and CDR2 SYGVKD.

The chain is built from TRBV21-1 and TRBJ1-5; TRBD1, the table's D call, lacks a check against the DNA. TRBV21-1 is a documented pseudogene. CDR3 size: 17 residues. The CDR3 is CASSKSWGTGGNQPQHF. CDR3 sequence (DNA): TGTGCCAGCAGCAAATCCTGGGGGACAGGGGGCAATCAGCCCCAGCATTTT.

The rearrangement links TRBV28 to TRBJ2-7, with D possibly TRBD1 on 6 matching bases. The CDR3 runs 13 residues. V was trimmed by 5 bases and J by 2 bases, leaving 10 bases between them. Germline CDR1 reads MDHEN; CDR2 reads SYDVKM. This chain's CDR3 is CASSVQGTYEQYF. CDR3 coding DNA: TGTGCCAGCAGTGTACAGGGAACCTACGAGCAGTACTTC.

This chain uses TRBV28 with TRBJ1-1; 7 bases are a match to TRBD1. The CDR3 covers 13 residues. V shed 4 bases and J 3 bases; nucleotides not matched to a gene: 2. Per the germline V gene, CDR1 is MDHEN and CDR2 is SYDVKM. CDR3 region: CASSWTGYTEAFF. In DNA form, the CDR3 reads TGTGCCAGCAGTTGGACAGGATACACTGAAGCTTTCTTT.

V usage is TRBV5-4 and J usage is TRBJ2-2, with no clear D. With 0 bases removed from V and 1 base from J, the gap between germline ends came to 10 bases. The CDR3 totals 16 residues. Germline V CDR1 and CDR2: SGHNT, YYREEE (reference sequence). CDR3 DNA: TGTGCCAGCAGCTTGGCATGGGCAGAGAACACCGGGGAGCTGTTTTTT. Protein sequence: CASSLAWAENTGELFF.

V gene TRBV7-2 combines with J gene TRBJ2-7; TRBD2 matches 9 bases. Germline V lookup: CDR1 SGHTA, CDR2 FQGNSA. With V trimmed by 5 bases and J by 6 bases, 14 bases remained unmatched. There are 16 residues in the CDR3. The CDR3: CASSLAPSGEGREQYF. The CDR3 DNA reads TGTGCCAGCAGCCTCGCGCCTAGCGGGGAGGGCCGCGAGCAGTACTTC.

J is TRBJ2-7 and V is TRBV19; D gene ambiguous. Germline V CDR1 and CDR2: LNHDA, SQIVND (reference sequence). CDR3 length: 13 residues. The germline V and J ends were trimmed by 0 bases and 7 bases, with 10 bases remaining between them. CDR3 in amino acids: CASSIDPVREQYF. CDR3 DNA sequence: TGTGCCAGTAGTATAGATCCGGTGAGGGAGCAGTACTTC. Supplemented by reference TRBV19 and TRBJ2-7, the full variable domain reads DGGITQSPKYLFRKEGQNVTLSCEQNLNHDAMYWYRQDPGQGLRLIYYSQIVNDFQKGDIAEGYSVSREKKESFPLTVTSAQKNPTAFYLCASSIDPVREQYFGPGTRLTVT.

The chain is built from TRBV6-1 and TRBJ1-2; no definite D call. Germline assignment: CDR1 MNHNS and CDR2 SASEGT. The V end lost 1 base, the J end lost 4 bases, and 10 bases lay between the germline ends. The CDR3 extends over 14 amino acids. The CDR3 spells CASSEVALIYGYTF. The CDR3 coding sequence is TGTGCCAGCAGTGAAGTGGCCCTCATCTATGGCTACACCTTC.

CDR3 sequence reads: CASSLGPGSDTQYF. DNA for the CDR3: TGTGCCAGCAGCTTAGGCCCGGGTTCAGATACGCAGTATTTT. The V and J genes are TRBV7-2 and TRBJ2-3; unclear D gene. Trimming took off 1 base at V and 4 bases at J, with 9 bases between the two ends. Looked up from germline, CDR1 is SGHTA and CDR2 is FQGNSA. This CDR3 region has 14 residues.

This clone showed up just once. The chain is built from TRBV4-2 and TRBJ1-2; D remains ambiguous. CDR1 and CDR2 from the germline V gene are LGHNA and YNFKEQ. V was trimmed by 2 bases and J by 1 base, leaving 5 bases between them. This CDR3 contains 13 residues. In nucleotides, the CDR3 is TGTGCCAGCAGCCAACTCCTTAACTATGGCTACACCTTC. It is translated as CASSQLLNYGYTF.

The V gene is TRBV9, the J gene TRBJ2-4; 12 positions agree with TRBD1. Germline V gene lookup returns CDR1 SGDLS and CDR2 YYNGEE. The V and J ends lost 2 bases and 8 bases, in that order; junction bases with no gene match: 5. The CDR3 runs to 15 residues. The CDR3 region has the DNA TGTGCCAGCAGCGTCCAGGGACAGGGGGCGGACATTCAGTACTTC. Its translation is CASSVQGQGADIQYF.

The genes are TRBV4-3 and TRBJ2-1, with 9 positions matching TRBD2. This CDR3 has 16 residues. Germline V lookup: CDR1 LGHNA, CDR2 YSLEER. J was trimmed by 5 bases and V by 1 base; bases with no gene match: 6. This chain's CDR3 is CASSQVRRGRDNEQFF. As DNA, the CDR3 is TGCGCCAGCAGCCAAGTGCGGCGCGGGAGGGACAATGAGCAGTTCTTC.

The chain links TRBV6-1 to TRBJ1-1; 8 bases line up with TRBD1. The CDR3 totals 14 residues. The J segment lost 1 base and the V segment lost 7 bases, leaving 5 bases of the junction unmatched. CDR1 is MNHNS, CDR2 SASEGT, per germline. The CDR3 region is CASNPDRANTEAFF. The DNA of the CDR3 is TGTGCCAGCAACCCGGACAGGGCGAACACTGAAGCTTTCTTT.

The chain couples TRBV27 to TRBJ2-1, with unresolved D. In germline, CDR1 is MNHEY, CDR2 SMNVEV (reference sequence). The CDR3 extends over 15 amino acids. V gave up 5 bases and J gave up 0 bases, with 11 bases separating them. The DNA of the CDR3 is TGTGCCAGCAGTCTGACTGCGAACTCCTACAATGAGCAGTTCTTC. Amino acid sequence: CASSLTANSYNEQFF.

The chain uses TRBV30 and TRBJ1-2; D uncertain. The germline V and J ends were trimmed by 0 bases and 10 bases, with 9 bases remaining between them. Germline CDR1 GTSNPN, CDR2 SVGIG (reference sequence). The CDR3 sequence is 11 residues long. CDR3 coding DNA: TGTGCCTGGAGTGTGGTGCGGGCCTACACCTTC. Its translation: CAWSVVRAYTF.

The rearrangement joins TRBV5-4 to TRBJ2-7, with 7 bases fitting TRBD1. J lost 1 base, V lost 3 bases, and 4 bases had no gene match. CDR1 and CDR2 from the germline V gene are SGHNT and YYREEE (reference sequence). CDR3 size: 14 residues. The CDR3 DNA sequence: TGTGCCAGCAGCTACGGGACAGAATCCTACGAGCAGTACTTC. Translated, it gives CASSYGTESYEQYF.

This chain connects TRBV6-1 to TRBJ1-2, with D uncertain. V lost 1 base to trimming and J lost 6 bases, with 9 bases between them. Germline V CDR1 and CDR2: MNHNS, SASEGT. The length of the CDR3 is 13 residues. The CDR3 region has the DNA TGTGCCAGCAGTGAAGAACGGGGAGATGGCTACACCTTC. Translating it yields CASSEERGDGYTF.

This chain's CDR3 is CASSVTGTNQPQHF. The DNA of the CDR3 is TGTGCCAGCAGCGTAACAGGGACCAATCAGCCCCAGCATTTT. V usage is TRBV6-1 and J usage is TRBJ1-5; D possibly corresponds to TRBD1 (6 bases). This CDR3 contains 14 residues. Trimming removed 6 bases at V and 3 bases at J, with 12 bases between. Germline CDR1 reads MNHNS; CDR2 reads SASEGT.

The chain employs TRBV20-1 and TRBJ2-7, with unresolved D. Germline V gene sequence: CDR1 DFQATT, CDR2 SNEGSKA (reference sequence). Trimming cost V 1 base and J 6 bases, with 7 bases left between them. This CDR3 has 11 amino acids. CDR3 sequence (DNA): TGCAGTGCTAGAGCTACTGGCGAGCAGTACTTC. Protein sequence: CSARATGEQYF.

This chain links TRBV27 with TRBJ2-3; D may be TRBD2 (6 bases). Deletions cut 5 bases from V and 5 bases from J, with 17 bases between. The CDR3 length is 15 residues. Germline CDR1 MNHEY, CDR2 SMNVEV (reference sequence). CDR3 loop: CASSPLASTEDTQYF. CDR3 nucleotide sequence: TGTGCCAGCAGTCCACTAGCCTCGACGGAAGATACGCAGTATTTT.

CDR3 bases: TGCGCCAGCATGGGCCAGGCCCAGCTCCTGACTTTC. Protein: CASMGQAQLLTF. The chain combines TRBV10-1 with TRBJ2-6; D is unclear. The germline V gene encodes CDR1 WNHNN and CDR2 SYGVQD (reference sequence). Trimming left V 7 bases short and J 14 bases short, with 15 bases between. The CDR3 is 12 amino acids.

The rearrangement uses TRBV30 and TRBJ1-1; D is ambiguous. V was cut by 0 bases and J by 0 bases, with 14 bases left in between. Germline CDR1 GTSNPN, CDR2 SVGIG (reference sequence). The length of the CDR3 is 16 residues. CDR3 region: CAWSVGTYSLNTEAFF. CDR3 DNA: TGTGCCTGGAGTGTAGGTACGTACAGCTTGAACACTGAAGCTTTCTTT.

The chain is built from TRBV4-2 and TRBJ2-7; 9 bases match TRBD2. This CDR3 comprises 15 residues. The junction had 7 bases not matched to a gene; V was cut back by 3 bases and J by 4 bases. CDR1 and CDR2 from the germline V gene are LGHNA and YNFKEQ. The CDR3 sequence: CASSQLVAGAYEQYF. CDR3 DNA sequence: TGTGCCAGCAGCCAGCTGGTAGCGGGAGCGTACGAGCAGTACTTC.